This T cell receptor beta chain was retrieved from a study of cytomegalovirus exposure and HLA in healthy donors. Germline V gene sequence: CDR1 SEHNR, CDR2 FQNEAQ (reference sequence). The V and J ends lost 5 bases and 4 bases respectively, with 17 bases between them. The CDR3 is 15 amino acids. With 60 Vbeta and 13 Jbeta primers, the PCR was carried out. The assay was immunoSEQ multiplex PCR, and TCRdb's table has in-frame clones only and misses some. The repertoire consists of about 250,000 clones, with around 83% occurring once and the leading ten covering 0.2% to 0.25%. The TCR originated in a girl between 2 and 10 years old in good health and CMV-seronegative. This chain joins TRBV7-9 and TRBJ1-2, with D perhaps matching TRBD1 (6 bases). Material: PBMCs. In DNA, the CDR3 is TGTGCCAGCAGCGGATACGCTACAGGGCCCTATGGCTACACCTTC. Its protein is CASSGYATGPYGYTF.